The entry below gives a single T cell receptor beta chain sequence along with its context. Its antigen is not known. CDR3 size: 16 residues. After removal of 2 bases from V and 2 bases from J, the junction contained 9 bases not matched to a gene. Germline loops: CDR1 MNHEY, CDR2 SVGAGI. This specimen belongs to a study of T cell therapy after organ transplantation. The assay was immunoSEQ multiplex PCR, and TCRdb's table has in-frame clones only and misses some. The data contain 40,000 to 60,000 clones, about 94% of them singletons. Sample: CD8+ T cells from blood, taken before autologous CMV-specific T cell therapy. The chain links TRBV6-5 to TRBJ2-7; 7 positions match TRBD1. This sequence originates from a human patient who had received a solid organ transplant and had CMV disease. CDR3 bases: TGTGCCAGCAGTTACATGGCCGGGACAGACCCCTACGAGCAGTACTTC. Encoded protein: CASSYMAGTDPYEQYF.